A selection of T cell receptor beta chains follows, all from one sample in a study of immune characterization of retroperitoneal liposarcoma. Using its own MiXCR run on the PCR reads, TCRdb lists one record per CDR3 protein. The repertoire holds around 5,000 distinct CDR3 sequences, around 33% seen once, with 25% to 35% in the top ten. Sequenced material: tumor tissue. Receptors were obtained from a female donor with retroperitoneal liposarcoma. Both conserved end residues are part of each CDR3. The D gene is left open where the match is weak. Size is stated for part of the rows, as once, few or many counts, or as a class when the clone is expanded.

16 TRBD2 TRBJ2-3 TRBV6-1 many CASTRLAGMVTDTQYF TGTGCCAGCACCAGACTAGCGGGAATGGTCACAGATACGCAGTATTTT
16 TRBD1 TRBJ2-4 TRBV7-2 few CASSLVDRGVKNIQYF TGTGCCAGCAGCTTAGTTGACAGGGGCGTCAAAAACATTCAGTACTTC
13 TRBD1 TRBJ2-2 TRBV27 . CATRQGRAGELFF TGTGCCACCCGACAGGGAAGGGCCGGGGAGCTGTTTTTT
18 TRBD2 TRBJ2-3 TRBV4-1 . CASSQGRLAGGSTDTQYF TGTGCCAGCAGCCAAGGGCGTCTAGCGGGAGGGAGCACAGATACGCAGTATTTT
14 . TRBJ1-3 TRBV4-1 . CASSQGDSGNTIYF TGCGCCAGCAGCCAAGGTGACTCTGGAAACACCATATATTTT
18 TRBD1 TRBJ1-2 TRBV4-3 . CASSQAPGQGVTNYGYTF TGCGCCAGCAGCCAAGCCCCCGGGCAGGGGGTAACTAACTATGGCTACACCTTC
16 TRBD2 TRBJ2-1 TRBV6-8 . CASTIISGSGGQTQFF TGTGCCAGCACCATTATTAGCGGGAGTGGCGGACAGACCCAGTTCTTC
16 TRBD2 TRBJ2-1 TRBV13 . CASSSGLAGVYNEQFF TGTGCCAGCAGCTCTGGACTAGCGGGAGTGTACAATGAGCAGTTCTTC
13 TRBD1 TRBJ2-5 TRBV12-3/TRBV12-4 . CASGRTGDPKQYF TGTGCCAGCGGAAGGACAGGGGACCCCAAGCAGTACTTC
14 TRBD2 TRBJ2-1 TRBV20-1 . CSAKLAGGWNEQFF TGCAGTGCCAAGCTAGCGGGAGGTTGGAATGAGCAGTTCTTC
15 . TRBJ2-2 TRBV6-1 medium-sized CASINTGRDTGELFF TGTGCCAGCATTAATACCGGCCGCGACACCGGGGAGCTGTTTTTT
11 TRBD1 TRBJ1-3 TRBV11-1 many CASSSGPGQYF TGTGCCAGCAGCTCGGGTCCGGGACAGTATTTT
14 . TRBJ2-3 TRBV10-1 . CASSMDISTDTQYF TGCGCCAGCAGCATGGACATAAGCACAGATACGCAGTATTTT
14 . TRBJ2-7 TRBV6-1 many CASSLGGGGHEQYF TGTGCCAGCAGTCTCGGGGGCGGGGGACACGAGCAGTACTTC
12 . TRBJ1-6 TRBV6-1 . CALGDADSPLHF TGTGCTCTAGGGGATGCGGATTCACCCCTCCACTTT
14 . TRBJ2-7 TRBV7-2 medium-sized CASSLRRGDYEQYF TGTGCCAGCAGCTTAAGGAGGGGCGACTACGAGCAGTACTTC
15 . TRBJ2-5 TRBV11-3 many CASSLEGKEQETQYF TGTGCCAGCAGCTTAGAGGGGAAAGAACAAGAGACCCAGTACTTC
13 . TRBJ2-2 TRBV7-6 medium-sized CASSLPEPGELFF TGTGCCAGCAGCTTACCGGAGCCCGGGGAGCTGTTTTTT
16 . TRBJ2-2 TRBV7-7 many CASSPSSGAGTGELFF TGTGCTAGCAGCCCCAGCTCCGGGGCCGGGACCGGGGAGCTGTTTTTT
13 . TRBJ1-4 TRBV12-3/TRBV12-4 many CASSPRPPEKLFF TGTGCCAGCAGTCCCAGACCGCCCGAAAAACTGTTTTTT
11 . TRBJ2-1 TRBV7-9 . CASSFSYEQFF TGTGCCAGCAGCTTTAGCTATGAGCAGTTCTTC
12 TRBD1 TRBJ1-1 TRBV6-1 medium-sized CASRGQGTEAFF TGTGCCAGCAGGGGACAGGGGACTGAAGCTTTCTTT
14 TRBD1 TRBJ2-7 TRBV6-1 many CASSPYQGAYEQYF TGTGCCAGCAGTCCCTACCAGGGGGCATACGAGCAGTACTTC
14 . TRBJ2-1 TRBV7-2 . CASSLPSHKNEQFF TGTGCCAGCAGCTTACCTAGCCATAAGAATGAGCAGTTCTTC
17 TRBD2 TRBJ2-1 TRBV12-3/TRBV12-4 few CASSFIRGTSRVNEQFF TGTGCCAGCAGTTTTATTCGGGGGACTAGCCGCGTCAATGAGCAGTTCTTC
13 . TRBJ1-1 TRBV12-3/TRBV12-4 . CASSRQRNTEAFF TGTGCCAGCAGTAGACAGCGAAACACTGAAGCTTTCTTT
14 . TRBJ2-1 TRBV7-6 . CASSLQAGPYEQFF TGTGCCAGCAGCTTACAGGCAGGGCCCTACGAGCAGTTCTTC
13 . TRBJ1-6 TRBV27 many CASSPIYNSPLHF TGTGCCAGCAGTCCCATTTATAATTCACCCCTCCACTTT
18 TRBD2 TRBJ2-3 TRBV25-1 many CASSDSRTSGGTTDTQYF TGTGCCAGCAGTGACTCCCGGACTAGCGGAGGAACCACAGATACGCAGTATTTT
12 TRBD2 TRBJ2-1 TRBV12-3/TRBV12-4 few CASSRSGDEQFF TGTGCCAGCAGCCGTAGCGGGGATGAGCAGTTCTTC
14 TRBD1 TRBJ2-2 TRBV27 few CASKGTVVTGELFF TGTGCCAGCAAAGGGACAGTAGTCACCGGGGAGCTGTTTTTT
19 . TRBJ2-3 TRBV6-1 large CASSPPLGIRRPSTDTQYF TGTGCCAGCAGCCCCCCGTTGGGGATTCGTCGACCTAGCACAGATACGCAGTATTTT
15 . TRBJ2-4 TRBV20-1 few CSARLGDLAKNIQYF TGCAGTGCTCGACTGGGAGATCTAGCCAAAAACATTCAGTACTTC
13 . TRBJ2-1 TRBV6-1 . CASSDNGYNEQFF TGTGCCAGCAGTGATAATGGATACAATGAGCAGTTCTTC
15 TRBD1 TRBJ1-1 TRBV5-1 medium-sized CASSLGTGSNTEAFF TGCGCCAGCAGCTTGGGGACAGGATCGAACACTGAAGCTTTCTTT
18 . TRBJ2-2 TRBV5-6 medium-sized CASSFGREEWRNTGELFF TGTGCCAGCAGCTTTGGCAGGGAAGAGTGGAGAAACACCGGGGAGCTGTTTTTT
16 TRBD1 TRBJ2-7 TRBV12-3/TRBV12-4 many CASSYRQGGSYNEQYF TGTGCCAGCAGTTACCGACAGGGTGGCTCCTACAATGAGCAGTACTTC
15 TRBD1 TRBJ2-7 TRBV4-2 . CASSHPGQGSYEQYF TGTGCCAGCAGCCACCCGGGACAGGGCTCCTACGAGCAGTACTTC
18 TRBD2 TRBJ2-4 TRBV23-1 few CASSQVRGTSGLKNIQYF TGCGCCAGCAGTCAAGTAAGGGGGACTAGCGGGTTAAAAAACATTCAGTACTTC
15 TRBD1 TRBJ2-1 TRBV6-1 . CASSEWWTGEETQFF TGTGCCAGCAGTGAATGGTGGACAGGGGAAGAGACCCAGTTCTTC
13 . TRBJ2-2 TRBV7-2 few CARDSPNTGELFF TGTGCCAGAGACTCACCGAACACCGGGGAGCTGTTTTTT
16 . TRBJ2-1 TRBV7-6 . CASSLAERIPSSEQFF TGTGCCAGCAGCTTAGCCGAGCGAATCCCCTCTTCTGAGCAGTTCTTC
15 . TRBJ2-7 TRBV12-3/TRBV12-4 many CASRGTHNPSGEQYF TGTGCCAGCAGGGGGACTCATAACCCTTCGGGCGAGCAGTACTTC
15 . TRBJ2-7 TRBV11-3 . CASSRNREPRNEQYF TGTGCCAGCAGCCGAAACCGGGAGCCCAGGAACGAGCAGTACTTC
15 . TRBJ1-2 TRBV7-8 . CASSLDVQGRSGYTF TGTGCCAGCAGCTTAGATGTACAGGGACGGAGTGGCTACACCTTC
16 . TRBJ1-6 TRBV12-3/TRBV12-4 . CASSLRLGDLNSPLHF TGTGCCAGCAGTCTTCGTTTGGGGGACCTTAATTCACCCCTCCACTTT
14 TRBD1 TRBJ1-2 TRBV19 few CATEGETGVYGYTF TGTGCCACCGAGGGGGAGACAGGGGTCTATGGCTACACCTTC
14 . TRBJ2-7 TRBV7-6 large CASSLGPTRYEQYF TGTGCCAGCAGCTTAGGTCCGACTCGATACGAGCAGTACTTC
15 . TRBJ2-4 TRBV28 many CASQRGLQAKNIQYF TGTGCCAGTCAAAGGGGACTTCAAGCCAAAAACATTCAGTACTTC
16 . TRBJ1-5 TRBV7-5 . CISVPEAKGEVWPQHF .
15 . TRBJ2-7 TRBV6-6 many CASSYSLLSYNEQYF TGTGCCAGCAGTTACTCGCTCCTTTCCTACAATGAGCAGTACTTC
18 TRBD2 TRBJ2-1 TRBV3-1 . CASSHRGPREGLENEQFF TGTGCCAGCAGCCACCGGGGGCCGCGGGAGGGCCTTGAGAATGAGCAGTTCTTC
17 TRBD1 TRBJ1-3 TRBV4-1 many CASMGGSETGSGNTIYF TGCGCCAGCATGGGAGGGTCTGAGACAGGGTCTGGAAACACCATATATTTT
12 . TRBJ2-1 TRBV10-2 . CATSGPKNEQFF TGCGCCACGTCAGGTCCTAAAAATGAGCAGTTCTTC